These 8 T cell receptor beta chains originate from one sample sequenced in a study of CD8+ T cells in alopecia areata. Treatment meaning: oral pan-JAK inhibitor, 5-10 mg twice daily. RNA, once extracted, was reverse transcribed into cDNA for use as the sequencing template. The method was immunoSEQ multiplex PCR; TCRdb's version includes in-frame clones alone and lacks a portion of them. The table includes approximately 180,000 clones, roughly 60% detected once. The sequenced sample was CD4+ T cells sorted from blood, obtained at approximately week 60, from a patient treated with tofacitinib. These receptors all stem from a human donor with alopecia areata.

The CDR3 loop is CASSLAATGIYEQYF. The CDR3 DNA sequence: TGCGCCAGCAGCTTGGCCGCGACAGGGATCTACGAGCAGTACTTC. The rearrangement joins TRBV5-1 to TRBJ2-7; 7 bases line up with TRBD1. Per germline, CDR1 SGHRS and CDR2 YFSETQ. The trim removed 0 bases at V and 3 bases at J, leaving 6 bases unmatched. The CDR3 totals 15 residues.

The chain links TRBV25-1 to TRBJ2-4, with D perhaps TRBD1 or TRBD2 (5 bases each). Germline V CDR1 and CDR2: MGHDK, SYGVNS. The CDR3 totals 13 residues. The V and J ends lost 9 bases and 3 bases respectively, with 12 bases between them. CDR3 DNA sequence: TGTGCCAGTGGGATGGGGGACAAAAACATTCAGTACTTC. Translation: CASGMGDKNIQYF.

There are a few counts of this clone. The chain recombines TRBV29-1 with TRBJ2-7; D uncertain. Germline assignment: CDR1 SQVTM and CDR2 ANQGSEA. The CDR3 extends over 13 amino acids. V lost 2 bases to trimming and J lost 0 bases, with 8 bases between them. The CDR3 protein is CSVETGPSYEQYF. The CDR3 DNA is TGCAGCGTTGAAACTGGGCCCTCCTACGAGCAGTACTTC.

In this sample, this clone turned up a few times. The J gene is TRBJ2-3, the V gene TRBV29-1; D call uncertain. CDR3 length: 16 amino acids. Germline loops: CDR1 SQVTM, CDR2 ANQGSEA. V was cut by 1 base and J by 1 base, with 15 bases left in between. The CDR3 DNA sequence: TGCAGCGTTGAAGGAGGCGGACGGTCCGGCACAGATACGCAGTATTTT. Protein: CSVEGGGRSGTDTQYF.

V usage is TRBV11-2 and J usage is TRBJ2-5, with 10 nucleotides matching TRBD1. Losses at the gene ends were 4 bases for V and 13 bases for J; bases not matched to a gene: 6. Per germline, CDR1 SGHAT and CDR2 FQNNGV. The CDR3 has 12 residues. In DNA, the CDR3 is TGTGCCAGCAGCTCGACAGGGGGCCCGTCGTACTTC. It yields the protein CASSSTGGPSYF.

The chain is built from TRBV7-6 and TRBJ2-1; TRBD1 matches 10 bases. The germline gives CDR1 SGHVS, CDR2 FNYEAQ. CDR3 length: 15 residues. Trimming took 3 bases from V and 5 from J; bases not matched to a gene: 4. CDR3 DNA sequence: TGTGCCAGCAGCTTTCCGGGACAGGGGCACAATGAGCAGTTCTTC. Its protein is CASSFPGQGHNEQFF.

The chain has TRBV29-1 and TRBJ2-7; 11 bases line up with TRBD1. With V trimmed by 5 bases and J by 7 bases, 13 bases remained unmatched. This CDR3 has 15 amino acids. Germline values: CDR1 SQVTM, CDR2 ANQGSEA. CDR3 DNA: TGCAGCGTTCGGACAGGGGGCGTCCTAACCACAGAGCAGTACTTC. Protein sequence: CSVRTGGVLTTEQYF.

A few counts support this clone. This CDR3 is CASSIPTGGISNQPQHF. CDR3 bases: TGTGCCAGTAGTATTCCAACAGGGGGCATCAGCAATCAGCCCCAGCATTTT. This chain joins TRBV19 and TRBJ1-5, with 9 bases identical to TRBD1. The CDR3 contains 17 residues. Germline V gene data show CDR1 as LNHDA and CDR2 as SQIVND (reference sequence). Trimming removed 3 bases from V and 1 base from J; junction bases left unmatched: 7.